The present T cell receptor beta chain was sequenced within a study of T cell responses to AZD1222 COVID-19 vaccine. Study-level results: Baseline serostatus was positive in only a handful of AZD1222 recipients. White British ancestry dominated among donors, who included more females, and clonal diversity was possibly underestimated. There were vaccine-associated CD4 TCRs across spike, dominant at 160-218 and 743-854.

Worth noting for this clone: Antigen: not known.

Sequenced by immunoSEQ multiplex PCR; TCRdb stores in-frame clones only, minus some. The sample lists around 160,000 clones; about 87% were seen once. The CDR3 spans 15 residues. Trimming removed 0 bases from V and 5 bases from J, with 14 bases in between. Looked up from germline, CDR1 is SGDLS and CDR2 is YYNGEE. The TCR sequence derives from an adult in good health. The V and J genes are TRBV9 and TRBJ2-5; either TRBD1 or TRBD2 may fit D (5 bases each). The sequences come from peripheral blood, collected on day 0 of AZD1222 vaccination. The CDR3 reads CASSVGGPEGETQYF. As DNA, the CDR3 is TGTGCCAGCAGCGTAGGGGGTCCAGAGGGGGAGACCCAGTACTTC.